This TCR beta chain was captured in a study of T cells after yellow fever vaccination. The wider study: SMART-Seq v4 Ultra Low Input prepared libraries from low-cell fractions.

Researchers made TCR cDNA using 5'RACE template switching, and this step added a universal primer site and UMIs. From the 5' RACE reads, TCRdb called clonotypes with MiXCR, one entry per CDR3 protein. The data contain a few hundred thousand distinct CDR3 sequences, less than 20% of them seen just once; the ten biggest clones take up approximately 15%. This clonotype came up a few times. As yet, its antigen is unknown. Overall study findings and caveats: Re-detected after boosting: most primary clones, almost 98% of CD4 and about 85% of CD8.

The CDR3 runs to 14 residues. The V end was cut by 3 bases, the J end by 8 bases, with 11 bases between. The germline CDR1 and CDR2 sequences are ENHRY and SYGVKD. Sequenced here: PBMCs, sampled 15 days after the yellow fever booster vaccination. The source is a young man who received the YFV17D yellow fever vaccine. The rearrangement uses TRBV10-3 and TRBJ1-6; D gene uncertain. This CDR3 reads CAISESLDYSPLHF. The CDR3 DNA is TGTGCCATCAGTGAAAGCCTCGACTATTCACCCCTCCACTTT.